This T cell receptor beta chain was sequenced during a study of cytomegalovirus exposure and HLA in healthy donors. The primer mix had 60 Vbeta and 13 Jbeta primers. Some clones are missing from TCRdb's copy, which holds only in-frame ones; the method was immunoSEQ multiplex PCR. The profile shows roughly 110,000 clones, over 75% of them singletons. Points on this clone: No antigen is known for it.

Regarding the study as a whole: Later on, analysis showed that most CMV-associated TCR beta chains appeared to be HLA-restricted. A cluster of highly shared sequence variants was likely a sequencing artifact. Analyzed later, association rates of TCRs varied across HLA loci, with DRB1 most and HLA-C fewest.

The sequence was obtained from a man aged 35 to 55 in good health and CMV-seropositive. Sequenced: PBMCs.

The CDR3 DNA reads TGTGCCAGCTCACTAACGACAGGCGACTCCTACGAGCAGTACTTC. Protein: CASSLTTGDSYEQYF. The chain couples TRBV18 to TRBJ2-7, with a tentative D call TRBD1 (6 bases). The CDR3 length is 15 residues. V was pared by 4 bases and J by 0 bases, with 13 bases between. Germline CDR1 reads KGHSH; CDR2 reads LQKENI.